This T cell receptor beta chain was recorded in a study of T cells in Graves' hyperthyroidism and ophthalmopathy. Deletions cut 0 bases from V and 1 base from J, with 11 bases between. This CDR3 is 15 amino acids long. In germline, CDR1 is SGHRS, CDR2 YFSETQ. Researchers took RNA transcripts and amplified the TCR beta CDR3 regions from them. RT-PCR in the first round (using the HTBI primer set) targeted the TCR CDR3. TCRdb re-analysed the multiplex PCR reads in MiXCR, keeping a single row per CDR3 protein. The table lists hundreds of thousands of distinct CDR3 sequences, roughly 15% of them singletons. General study results and limits: A model of 13 V-J features distinguished ophthalmopathy from stable hyperthyroidism.

Worth noting for this clonotype: Its antigen is as yet unknown.

This clonotype was obtained from a woman aged 55-69 years with Graves' ophthalmopathy. V and J are TRBV5-1 and TRBJ2-7; tentatively, D is TRBD1 (6 bases). The specimen sequenced was blood. The CDR3 DNA follows: TGCGCCAGCAGCTTGGGCACAGGGTTATCCTACGAGCAGTACTTC. Its translation: CASSLGTGLSYEQYF.